Each of the 16 T cell receptor beta chains below was sequenced from the same sample in a study of blood T cell repertoires in COVID-19. Only in-frame clones appear in the TCRdb table, and some are missing; sequencing was by immunoSEQ multiplex PCR. The repertoire holds approximately 64,000 clones, with approximately 88% as singletons. The sample consisted of peripheral blood. The receptors were gathered from a woman in her sixties with COVID-19, enrolled during active disease.

The rearrangement joins TRBV6-5 to TRBJ2-1; D gene ambiguous. CDR1 is MNHEY and CDR2 is SVGAGI in the germline V gene. The CDR3 covers 11 residues. V gave up 2 bases and J gave up 10 bases, with 6 bases separating them. The CDR3 spells CASSYRQEQFF. CDR3 coding DNA: TGTGCCAGCAGTTACCGCCAGGAGCAGTTCTTC.

The chain employs TRBV7-2 and TRBJ2-3; 7 bases fit TRBD2. The CDR3 spans 16 residues. Germline CDR1 is SGHTA and CDR2 is FQGNSA. V was clipped by 1 base and J by 0 bases; unmatched bases: 4. In DNA form, the CDR3 reads TGTGCCAGCAGCTTAGATGGGCGGGGGAGCACAGATACGCAGTATTTT. Amino acids: CASSLDGRGSTDTQYF.

In DNA form, the CDR3 reads TGTGCCAGCAGTTCCCCCCCGACAGTGAACACTGAAGCTTTCTTT. Translation gives CASSSPPTVNTEAFF. This chain joins TRBV6-6 and TRBJ1-1; a possible D gene is TRBD1 (5 bases). Trimming removed 4 bases at V and 0 bases at J, with 12 bases between. Per germline, CDR1 MNHNY and CDR2 SVGAGI (reference sequence). The CDR3 spans 15 residues.

CDR3 nucleotides: TGTGCCAGCTCACCTGGGCAGGGGTCGAGGACCTACGAGCAGTACTTC. This sequence encodes CASSPGQGSRTYEQYF. This chain uses TRBV18 with TRBJ2-7, with TRBD1 as a possible D gene (6 bases). Trimming left V 3 bases short and J 2 bases short, with 17 bases between. Germline V gives CDR1 KGHSH, CDR2 LQKENI. The CDR3 length is 16 residues.

V gene TRBV6-6 combines with J gene TRBJ2-7; D may be TRBD1 (5 bases). CDR1 MNHNY and CDR2 SVGAGI come from the germline V gene (reference sequence). V gave up 8 bases and J gave up 5 bases, with 13 bases separating them. The length of the CDR3 is 12 residues. The CDR3 region has the DNA TGTGCCAGCCTTAAAAGACAGAACGAGCAGTACTTC. This translates into CASLKRQNEQYF.

The chain combines TRBV2 with TRBJ1-5; D is uncertain. The CDR3 has 18 residues. Germline V gives CDR1 SNHLY, CDR2 FYNNEI. Trimming took 6 bases from V and 1 from J, leaving 22 bases between them. Here the CDR3 DNA reads TGTGCCAGCAGCCCACAGAGTCCAACCTCTGGGAGCAATCAGCCCCAGCATTTT. This sequence encodes CASSPQSPTSGSNQPQHF.

This clone was found a few times. V usage is TRBV7-9 and J usage is TRBJ1-2, with 7 bases aligning to TRBD1. Germline CDR1 is SEHNR and CDR2 is FQNEAQ (reference sequence). The V gene end was trimmed by 7 bases and the J gene end by 3 bases; junction bases not matched to a gene: 8. This CDR3 comprises 14 residues. CDR3 DNA: TGTGCCAGCACCCGCACTGGACAGGACTATGGCTACACCTTC. Its translation: CASTRTGQDYGYTF.

J is TRBJ2-1 and V is TRBV5-5; D is uncertain. Per germline, CDR1 SGHKS and CDR2 YYEKEE (reference sequence). Deletions cut 2 bases from V and 0 bases from J, with 9 bases between. CDR3 length: 15 amino acids. The chain's CDR3 is CASSFRLLSYNEQFF. The CDR3 DNA follows: TGTGCCAGCAGCTTTAGACTCCTCTCCTACAATGAGCAGTTCTTC.

The chain couples TRBV10-3 to TRBJ2-2, with D possibly TRBD1 on 5 matching bases. Germline values: CDR1 ENHRY, CDR2 SYGVKD. Trimming removed 2 bases from V and 6 bases from J, with 13 bases in between. The CDR3 sequence is 15 residues long. The CDR3 sequence: CAISERGVGAGELFF. The CDR3 nucleotides are TGTGCCATCAGTGAGCGTGGGGTAGGGGCCGGGGAGCTGTTTTTT.

This chain uses TRBV3-1 (or the pseudogene TRBV3-2) with TRBJ1-6; D is possibly TRBD1 (5 bases). There are 15 residues in the CDR3. Germline values: CDR1 LGHDT, CDR2 YNNKEL (reference sequence). V lost 3 bases, J lost 8 bases, and 14 bases lay in between. CDR3 in amino acids: CASSQGQGWHSPLHF. CDR3 DNA sequence: TGTGCCAGCAGCCAGGGGCAGGGATGGCATTCACCCCTCCACTTT.

The chain is built from TRBV4-3 and TRBJ1-1; 7 nucleotides match TRBD1. Germline V CDR1 and CDR2: LGHNA, YSLEER. Trimming at V came to 0 bases and at J to 4 bases, leaving 5 bases not matched to a gene. This CDR3 is 15 amino acids long. The CDR3 reads CASSQDGAGGTEAFF. The CDR3 DNA follows: TGCGCCAGCAGCCAAGATGGCGCAGGGGGCACTGAAGCTTTCTTT.

The gene calls are TRBV6-5 and TRBJ2-7; D ambiguous. V lost 5 bases and J lost 4, with 6 bases in between. The germline V gene encodes CDR1 MNHEY and CDR2 SVGAGI. The CDR3 has 11 amino acids. The CDR3 protein is CASSPKYEQYF. DNA of the CDR3: TGTGCCAGCAGTCCTAAATACGAGCAGTACTTC.

The sample holds a few counts of this clone. This chain joins TRBV11-3 and TRBJ2-2; D perhaps matches TRBD2 (5 bases). Germline V lookup: CDR1 SGHNT, CDR2 YENEEA. The CDR3 is made up of 16 amino acids. V was trimmed by 1 base and J by 4 bases, leaving 13 bases between them. DNA of the CDR3: TGTGCCAGCAGCTTAGTTGACCCTAGCACCACCGGGGAGCTGTTTTTT. Translation gives CASSLVDPSTTGELFF.

This chain uses TRBV7-2 with TRBJ2-3, with D hard to call. The CDR3 runs 13 residues. The germline V gene has CDR1 SGHTA and CDR2 FQGNSA. Trimming removed 4 bases at V and 1 base at J, with 6 bases between. Written as DNA, the CDR3 is TGTGCCAGCAGCTCGGTTGGCACAGATACGCAGTATTTT. Amino acid sequence: CASSSVGTDTQYF.

The chain links TRBV7-9 to TRBJ2-5; D gene uncertain. V was cut by 1 base and J by 5 bases, with 11 bases left in between. The CDR3 sequence is 14 residues long. Germline V gene lookup returns CDR1 SEHNR and CDR2 FQNEAQ (reference sequence). As DNA, the CDR3 is TGTGCCAGCAGCTTAGTTACTCTACGGGAGACCCAGTACTTC. As protein: CASSLVTLRETQYF.

This chain joins TRBV29-1 and TRBJ1-3; D is undetermined. Looked up from germline, CDR1 is SQVTM and CDR2 is ANQGSEA. Trimming left V 4 bases short and J 0 bases short, with 7 bases between. This CDR3 has 13 amino acids. The CDR3 sequence: CSVVPSSGNTIYF. For the CDR3, the DNA is TGCAGCGTTGTCCCCAGCTCTGGAAACACCATATATTTT.